The rows below give T cell receptor beta chains drawn from one sample of a study of regulatory T cells in long-lasting Graves disease. From the multiplex PCR reads, TCRdb called clonotypes with MiXCR, one entry per CDR3 protein. The table lists about 660,000 distinct CDR3 sequences, 25% to 35% of them singletons. Material: peripheral blood mononuclear cells (PBMCs), obtained when the disease was refractory, from a patient treated with antithyroid drugs. All receptors derive from a female donor with Graves disease. Both conserved end residues are trimmed from each CDR3.

TRBJ2-7 | TRBV28 | ASRRLAGPHYYEQY
TRBJ1-5 | TRBV28 | ASSFRTGGAGQPQH
TRBJ2-4 | TRBV20-1 | SGGTGFGENIQY
TRBJ1-4 | TRBV19 | ASSIEPGEKLF
TRBJ1-1 | TRBV20-1 | SARVLMNTEAF
TRBJ2-2 | TRBV12-3/TRBV12-4 | ASRSNTGELF
TRBJ1-2 | TRBV7-9 | ASSSSGGQGFYGYT
TRBJ1-1 | TRBV6-2/TRBV6-3 | ASSYYWGTNTEAF
TRBJ2-4 | TRBV6-1 | ASSRLKLAGDGNIQY
TRBJ1-1 | TRBV19 | ASSEILNTEAF
TRBJ1-4 | TRBV27 | ASSLNRVGEKLF
TRBJ1-5 | TRBV5-6 | ASSLGSAGGVEGNQPQH
TRBJ2-7 | TRBV29-1 | SVEKQPSYEQY
TRBJ2-7 | TRBV28 | ASSYSIGYEQY
TRBJ2-7 | TRBV20-1 | SAGIVYEQY
TRBJ1-2 | TRBV20-1 | SARTQGRGYT
TRBJ1-1 | TRBV3-1 | ASSRGRNTEAF
TRBJ1-4 | TRBV25-1 | ASSTGETNEKLF
TRBJ2-4 | TRBV9 | ASSVGGLADSVDNIQY
TRBJ1-4 | TRBV9 | ASSVWPWADEKLF
TRBJ2-2 | TRBV12-3/TRBV12-4 | ASSLAILGYTGELF
TRBJ1-2 | TRBV29-1 | SGGGEDGYGYT
TRBJ2-3 | TRBV11-2 | ASSTNSPSTDTQY
TRBJ1-2 | TRBV6-5 | ASRSDRHYGYT
TRBJ1-2 | TRBV6-2/TRBV6-3 | ASSYDSDSPIDGYT
TRBJ2-5 | TRBV7-9 | ASSPTGAGYLQETQY
TRBJ2-2 | TRBV5-5 | ASSLVSTSGSWIGELF
TRBJ1-5 | TRBV6-5 | ASSSIAQNQPQH
TRBJ1-4 | TRBV30 | AWEFHGLGNEKLF
TRBJ1-2 | TRBV28 | ASRLQGADYGYT
TRBJ2-6 | TRBV28 | ASARDISSGANVLT
TRBJ1-2 | TRBV19 | ASSSGTGFYGYT
TRBJ1-2 | TRBV30 | AWLRRAGYGYT
TRBJ2-7 | TRBV24-1 | ATSAGTSRPEQY
TRBJ2-2 | TRBV5-1 | ASSRTGDTGELF
TRBJ1-1 | TRBV12-3/TRBV12-4 | ASSLAPGYEAF
TRBJ1-1 | TRBV4-2 | ASSQVGNEAF
TRBJ2-5 | TRBV20-1 | SARDPRGTETQY
TRBJ2-5 | TRBV6-1 | ASRGTGGIQETQY
TRBJ1-1 | TRBV5-1 | ASSPHRGLTEAF